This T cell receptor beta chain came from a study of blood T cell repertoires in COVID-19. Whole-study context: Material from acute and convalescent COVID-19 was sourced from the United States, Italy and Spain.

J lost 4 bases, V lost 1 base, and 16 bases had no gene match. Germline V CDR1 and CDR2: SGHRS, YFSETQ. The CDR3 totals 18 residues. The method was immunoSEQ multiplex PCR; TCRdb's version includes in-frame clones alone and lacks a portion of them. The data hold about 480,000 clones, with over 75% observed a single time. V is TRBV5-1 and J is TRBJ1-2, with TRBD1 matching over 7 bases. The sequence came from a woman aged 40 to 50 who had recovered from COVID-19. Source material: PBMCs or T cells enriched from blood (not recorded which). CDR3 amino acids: CASSLYVGDSLRGYGYTF. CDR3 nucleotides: TGCGCCAGCAGCTTGTACGTGGGGGACAGCCTTCGCGGCTATGGCTACACCTTC.